This T cell receptor beta chain derives from a study of OX40 agonist ivuxolimab in advanced cancers. Across the whole study: Dose-escalation subjects each had hepatocellular carcinoma, melanoma, renal cell or head and neck cancer.

On this clone: The antigen remains undetermined.

The CDR3 covers 14 residues. Trimming took 1 base from V and 3 from J; bases not matched to a gene: 2. The germline V gene has CDR1 SGHAT and CDR2 FQNNGV. Study-level findings and limits: On average, CD8+ T cells had more expanded clones than CD4+.

Sequenced by immunoSEQ multiplex PCR; TCRdb stores in-frame clones only, minus some. The top ten hold 13% of the sample, which has 70,000 to 95,000 clones, about 89% seen once. The chain combines TRBV11-2 with TRBJ2-7; 8 nucleotides align to TRBD2. The sample consisted of CD4+ or CD8+ T cells sorted from blood, taken in a trial of the OX40 agonist ivuxolimab. This sequence originates from an adult with an advanced solid tumor such as melanoma, head and neck, liver or kidney cancer. CDR3 nucleotides: TGTGCCAGCAGCTTAGCGGGGGGGGGCTACGAGCAGTACTTC. Its protein is CASSLAGGGYEQYF. Drawing the rest from reference TRBV11-2 and TRBJ2-7, the complete variable domain is EAGVAQSPRYKIIEKRQSVAFWCNPISGHATLYWYQQILGQGPKLLIQFQNNGVVDDSQLPKDRFSAERLKGVDSTLKIQPAKLEDSAVYLCASSLAGGGYEQYFGPGTRLTVT.